This T cell receptor (beta chain) was recovered during a study of human T cells and chemical hapten exposure. Overall study results and limits: With regard to DPC sensitization, TCRs above 1 in 1000 frequency did not change. PT1 expanded TCR numbers rose with patch test score.

V was shortened by 2 bases and J by 3 bases, with 11 bases between the two germline ends. CDR3 length: 14 amino acids. Germline CDR1 is MNHEY and CDR2 is SVGAGI. This clonotype appeared many times. The antigen is not known. Time point here: pre-sensitization, week 0. Treatment defined: therapeutic diphenylcyclopropenone sensitization with weekly scalp DPC. It was from unfractionated whole blood that total RNA was extracted. Using its own MiXCR run on the RACE reads, TCRdb lists one record per CDR3 protein. The sample gives 33,000 or so distinct CDR3 sequences, 12% of which show up once; about 1.9% is in the top ten.

This TCR was sampled from a woman in her forties with alopecia areata. Some clones in this sample may be carry-over from other donors' samples. The source was whole blood, collected in connection with sensitization to the hapten diphenylcyclopropenone (DPC). V and J are TRBV6-5 and TRBJ2-7, with D possibly TRBD1 on 5 matching bases. DNA for the CDR3: TGTGCCAGCAGTTACGGGGCGGAATTCTACGAGCAGTACTTC. Translated, it gives CASSYGAEFYEQYF.